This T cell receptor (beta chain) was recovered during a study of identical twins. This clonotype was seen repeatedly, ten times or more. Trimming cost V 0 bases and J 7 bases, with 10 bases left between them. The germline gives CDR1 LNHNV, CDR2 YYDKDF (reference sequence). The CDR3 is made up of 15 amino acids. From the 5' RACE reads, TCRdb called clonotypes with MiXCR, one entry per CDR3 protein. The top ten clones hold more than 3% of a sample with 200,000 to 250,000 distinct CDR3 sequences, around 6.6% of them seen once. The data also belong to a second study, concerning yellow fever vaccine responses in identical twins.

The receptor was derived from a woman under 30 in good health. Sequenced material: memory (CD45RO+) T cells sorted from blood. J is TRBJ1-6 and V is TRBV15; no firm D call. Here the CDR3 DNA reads TGTGCCACCAGCAGAGATCTCGCCCACAATTCACCCCTCCACTTT. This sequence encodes CATSRDLAHNSPLHF.